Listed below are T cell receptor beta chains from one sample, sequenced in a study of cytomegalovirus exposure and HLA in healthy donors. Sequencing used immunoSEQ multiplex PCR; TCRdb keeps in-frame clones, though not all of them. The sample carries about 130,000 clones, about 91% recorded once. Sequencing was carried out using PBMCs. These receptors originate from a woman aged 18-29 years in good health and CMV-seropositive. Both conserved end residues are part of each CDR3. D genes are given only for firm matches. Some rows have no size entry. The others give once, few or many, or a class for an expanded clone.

CDR3: CASISPGGNTEAFF
DNA: TGTGCCAGCATCTCCCCGGGGGGGAACACTGAAGCTTTCTTT
size: -
V: TRBV6-1
J: TRBJ1-1
length: 14
D: -

CDR3: CASSFLGGSTDTQYF
DNA: TGTGCCAGCAGCTTTCTTGGGGGGAGCACAGATACGCAGTATTTT
size: -
V: TRBV7-9
J: TRBJ2-3
length: 15
D: -

CDR3: CASSLLPLWAAEGETQYF
DNA: TGTGCCAGCAGTTTGTTGCCGCTATGGGCCGCGGAGGGAGAGACCCAGTACTTC
size: -
V: TRBV28
J: TRBJ2-5
length: 18
D: -

CDR3: CASSQLQGVRSYEQYF
DNA: TGCGCCAGCAGTCAATTACAGGGGGTACGCTCCTACGAGCAGTACTTC
size: -
V: TRBV23-1
J: TRBJ2-7
length: 16
D: TRBD1

CDR3: CASRRGSSYNSPLHF
DNA: TGTGCCAGCAGGAGGGGGAGCTCCTATAATTCACCCCTCCACTTT
size: -
V: TRBV28
J: TRBJ1-6
length: 15
D: -

CDR3: CASSLRAGTGRASYEQYF
DNA: TGCGCCAGCAGCTTGAGAGCCGGGACAGGGAGGGCGAGCTACGAGCAGTACTTC
size: -
V: TRBV5-1
J: TRBJ2-7
length: 18
D: TRBD1

CDR3: CASSLDRWGQMENPPLHF
DNA: TGTGCCAGCAGTTTAGACCGTTGGGGACAGATGGAAAATCCACCCCTCCACTTT
size: -
V: TRBV28
J: TRBJ1-6
length: 18
D: TRBD1

CDR3: CASSLLAGGYNEQFF
DNA: TGTGCCAGCAGCTTGTTAGCGGGGGGATACAATGAGCAGTTCTTC
size: once
V: TRBV11-3
J: TRBJ2-1
length: 15
D: TRBD2

CDR3: CASSLNTGGAGELFF
DNA: TGCGCCAGCAGCTTGAATACAGGGGGCGCCGGGGAGCTGTTTTTT
size: -
V: TRBV5-1
J: TRBJ2-2
length: 15
D: TRBD1

CDR3: CASSSLSGGNWEETQYF
DNA: TGTGCCAGCAGCTCTCTTTCGGGGGGCAACTGGGAAGAGACCCAGTACTTC
size: -
V: TRBV5-4
J: TRBJ2-5
length: 17
D: -

CDR3: CASSGGYMNTEAFF
DNA: TGTGCCAGCAGTGGAGGGTACATGAACACTGAAGCTTTCTTT
size: -
V: TRBV2
J: TRBJ1-1
length: 14
D: -

CDR3: CASHSTGSYGYTF
DNA: TGTGCCAGCCATTCCACAGGGTCCTATGGCTACACCTTC
size: -
V: TRBV11-2
J: TRBJ1-2
length: 13
D: -

CDR3: CASSSTQGVNTEAFF
DNA: TGTGCCAGCAGCTCTACACAGGGGGTGAACACTGAAGCTTTCTTT
size: -
V: TRBV7-2
J: TRBJ1-1
length: 15
D: TRBD1

CDR3: CASSYLDRSSYNEQFF
DNA: TGTGCCAGCAGTTACCTGGACAGGAGCTCCTACAATGAGCAGTTCTTC
size: -
V: TRBV28
J: TRBJ2-1
length: 16
D: TRBD1

CDR3: CASSQVLEGLYGYTF
DNA: TGCGCCAGCAGCCAAGTCTTAGAGGGCCTCTATGGCTACACCTTC
size: -
V: TRBV4-1
J: TRBJ1-2
length: 15
D: -

CDR3: CASSPQPDRVAHEQFF
DNA: TGTGCCAGCTCACCACAACCGGACAGGGTGGCCCATGAGCAGTTCTTC
size: -
V: TRBV18
J: TRBJ2-1
length: 16
D: TRBD1

CDR3: CASSSGGTIYF
DNA: TGTGCCAGCAGCTCGGGAGGCACCATATATTTT
size: -
V: TRBV11-3
J: TRBJ1-3
length: 11
D: -

CDR3: CASSPVEGRGEQYF
DNA: TGTGCCAGCTCACCAGTAGAGGGCCGCGGCGAGCAGTACTTC
size: -
V: TRBV18
J: TRBJ2-7
length: 14
D: -

CDR3: CAAGDSGDRFSNQPQHF
DNA: TGTGCCGCCGGGGATTCGGGGGACAGGTTTAGCAATCAGCCCCAGCATTTT
size: -
V: TRBV10-3
J: TRBJ1-5
length: 17
D: TRBD1

CDR3: CASSLKGTYEQYF
DNA: TGTGCCAGCAGCTTGAAGGGGACCTACGAGCAGTACTTC
size: -
V: TRBV5-4
J: TRBJ2-7
length: 13
D: -

CDR3: CASSPVHSNQPQHF
DNA: TGTGCCAGCAGCCCGGTTCATAGCAATCAGCCCCAGCATTTT
size: -
V: TRBV7-9
J: TRBJ1-5
length: 14
D: -

CDR3: CASSQDRGGGRYTDTQYF
DNA: TGCGCCAGCAGCCAAGATCGGGGGGGAGGGAGATACACAGATACGCAGTATTTT
size: -
V: TRBV4-1
J: TRBJ2-3
length: 18
D: TRBD2

CDR3: CASSHRTGYTEAFF
DNA: TGTGCCAGCAGCCATCGGACAGGGTACACTGAAGCTTTCTTT
size: -
V: TRBV14
J: TRBJ1-1
length: 14
D: TRBD1

CDR3: CASSLGPPTGEQYF
DNA: TGCGCCAGCAGCTTGGGGCCTCCGACGGGGGAGCAGTACTTC
size: -
V: TRBV5-1
J: TRBJ2-7
length: 14
D: -

CDR3: CASGPRDSSNYGYTF
DNA: TGTGCTAGTGGTCCAAGGGACAGCTCTAACTATGGCTACACCTTC
size: -
V: TRBV12-5
J: TRBJ1-2
length: 15
D: TRBD1

CDR3: CASSGTSVGTQYF
DNA: TGTGCCAGCAGTGGGACTAGCGTCGGTACGCAGTATTTT
size: -
V: TRBV6-1
J: TRBJ2-3
length: 13
D: TRBD2

CDR3: CASSPPGQGANEQFF
DNA: TGTGCCAGCAGCCCACCGGGACAGGGTGCGAATGAGCAGTTCTTC
size: -
V: TRBV5-4
J: TRBJ2-1
length: 15
D: TRBD1

CDR3: CASSAQVSYEQYF
DNA: TGTGCCAGCAGCGCCCAGGTTTCCTACGAGCAGTACTTC
size: -
V: TRBV11-2
J: TRBJ2-7
length: 13
D: -

CDR3: CAWTRDRVNTGELFF
DNA: TGTGCCTGGACCCGCGACAGGGTAAACACCGGGGAGCTGTTTTTT
size: -
V: TRBV30
J: TRBJ2-2
length: 15
D: TRBD1

CDR3: CASSRGSYEKLFF
DNA: TGTGCCAGCAGCCGCGGTTCTTATGAAAAACTGTTTTTT
size: once
V: TRBV7-9
J: TRBJ1-4
length: 13
D: -

CDR3: CATLGQGVGYTF
DNA: TGTGCCACTTTGGGGCAGGGGGTGGGCTACACCTTC
size: -
V: TRBV6-5
J: TRBJ1-2
length: 12
D: TRBD1

CDR3: CASSADQDQPQHF
DNA: TGCGCCAGCAGCGCTGATCAGGATCAGCCCCAGCATTTT
size: -
V: TRBV5-1
J: TRBJ1-5
length: 13
D: -

CDR3: CASSGYRVANTEAFF
DNA: TGTGCCAGCAGTGGCTACAGGGTTGCGAACACTGAAGCTTTCTTT
size: -
V: TRBV6-6
J: TRBJ1-1
length: 15
D: -